This TCR beta chain is drawn from a study of circulating and synovial CD4+ cells in juvenile arthritis. Here immunoSEQ multiplex PCR was the method, and the copy in TCRdb shows in-frame clones only, minus some. The sample carries 39,000 or so clones, approximately 93% recorded once. Concerning this clone itself: Its antigen is not known.

Study outcomes and limitations: Overlap with synovium rose as more T cells were sequenced.

This CDR3 spans 14 amino acids. Losses at the gene ends were 3 bases for V and 3 bases for J; bases not matched to a gene: 6. The source material was CD4+ T cells from blood. This clonotype originated in a human donor with juvenile idiopathic arthritis. J is TRBJ2-7 and V is TRBV5-3, with TRBD2 identical over 7 bases. TRBV5-3 is filed as an ORF, its function uncertain. CDR3 residues: CARSSRRDYYEQYF. CDR3 DNA: TGTGCCAGAAGCTCCCGTCGGGACTACTACGAGCAGTACTTC.